The clone carrying this T cell receptor (beta chain) was observed at least ten times. The data were obtained in a study of T cells in Graves' hyperthyroidism and ophthalmopathy. Amplification of TCR beta CDR3 regions used RNA as the template. RT-PCR in the first round (using the HTBI primer set) targeted the TCR CDR3. Each CDR3 protein is one row after TCRdb ran MiXCR on the multiplex PCR reads. The sample lists about 560,000 distinct CDR3 sequences; around 45% were seen once. Germline V gives CDR1 ENHRY, CDR2 SYGVKD. This CDR3 is built from 14 residues. V was trimmed by 8 bases and J by 0 bases, leaving 13 bases between them.

Input material: peripheral blood or thyroid tissue (not recorded which). This chain uses TRBV10-3 with TRBJ1-1; D gene ambiguous. This TCR came from a young woman with Graves' hyperthyroidism. The DNA for the CDR3 is TGTGCCATCCAGGACGGCGAAATGAACACTGAAGCTTTCTTT. It translates to CAIQDGEMNTEAFF.